Below are 24 T cell receptor beta chains sequenced from a single sample in a study of shared T cell receptors in the human thymus. Data came from immunoSEQ multiplex PCR; TCRdb stores just in-frame clones and leaves some out. Of 500,000 to 850,000 clones in the sample, around 87% are singletons; the top ten hold just under 0.0095%. The sample was also reused in another study, on human thymus T cells.

Source material: thymocytes. Receptors were obtained from a boy less than two years old with a congenital heart defect.

About this clone: This same CDR3 is encoded by further DNA sequences in the sample. This sequence joins TRBV30 and TRBJ1-6, with 7 bases lining up with TRBD1. The CDR3 consists of 14 residues. Germline CDR1 and CDR2: GTSNPN and SVGIG (reference sequence). V gave up 0 bases and J gave up 10 bases; unmatched junction bases: 6. CDR3 sequence (DNA): TGTGCCTGGAGTGTGATAGGGGGCGAATCACCCCTCCACTTT. It translates to CAWSVIGGESPLHF.

CDR3 residues: CASSQGTDNQPQHF. The CDR3 DNA reads TGTGCCAGCTCACAAGGGACAGACAATCAGCCCCAGCATTTT. The J gene is TRBJ1-5, the V gene TRBV18; 7 bases agree with TRBD1. Unmatched junction bases numbered 3, after V lost 4 bases and J lost 3 bases. From germline, CDR1 is KGHSH and CDR2 LQKENI. CDR3 length equals 14 residues.

The genes are TRBV5-1 and TRBJ2-1, with 7 bases matching TRBD1. This CDR3 contains 14 residues. The germline CDR1 and CDR2 sequences are SGHRS and YFSETQ. The V and J ends lost 3 bases and 5 bases, in that order; junction bases with no gene match: 5. The DNA of the CDR3 is TGCGCCAGCAGCTCCGGGACAGATAACAATGAGCAGTTCTTC. This encodes CASSSGTDNNEQFF.

The V gene is TRBV21-1, the J gene TRBJ2-5; the table names TRBD2, a call not compared with the DNA. TRBV21-1 is a pseudogene locus. The CDR3 totals 13 residues. Here the CDR3 DNA reads TGTGCCAGCAGCCCCGCGGCGTGGAAGACCCAGTACTTC. Amino acid sequence: CASSPAAWKTQYF.

Comments on this clone: Other DNA variants within this sample encode the same CDR3. V and J are TRBV10-1 and TRBJ2-2; 14 bases match TRBD2. The V gene end was trimmed by 2 bases and the J gene end by 5 bases; junction bases not matched to a gene: 16. The CDR3 is made up of 21 amino acids. Germline V gene data show CDR1 as WNHNN and CDR2 as SYGVQD (reference sequence). The CDR3 sequence is CASSERLTSGRAGRETGELFF. CDR3 nucleotide sequence: TGCGCCAGCAGTGAGAGGTTGACTAGCGGGAGGGCTGGGAGAGAAACCGGGGAGCTGTTTTTT.

This clone appeared once. The V call is TRBV7-9, the J call TRBJ2-5; D is perhaps TRBD2 (5 bases). The CDR3 extends over 17 amino acids. CDR1 is SEHNR and CDR2 is FQNEAQ in the germline V gene (reference sequence). Trimming removed 5 bases from V and 0 bases from J, with 19 bases in between. The CDR3, as DNA: TGTGCCAGCAGCGCGGACCCCTATGGAGGCTACCAAGAGACCCAGTACTTC. Its protein is CASSADPYGGYQETQYF.

The chain links TRBV14 to TRBJ1-1, with 7 bases fitting TRBD1. The length of the CDR3 is 17 residues. Germline CDR1 SGHDN, CDR2 FVKESK. After removal of 0 bases from V and 1 base from J, the junction contained 8 bases not matched to a gene. This CDR3 is CASSQEDPGQKNTEAFF. In DNA form, the CDR3 reads TGTGCCAGCAGCCAAGAGGACCCGGGACAGAAGAACACTGAAGCTTTCTTT.

The chain couples TRBV14 to TRBJ2-7; 8 positions agree with TRBD1. Trimming took 4 bases from V and 2 from J; bases not matched to a gene: 7. Germline CDR1 is SGHDN and CDR2 is FVKESK. CDR3 size: 15 residues. The CDR3 here is CASSPGDRHPYEQYF. CDR3 DNA: TGTGCCAGCAGCCCCGGGGACAGGCATCCCTACGAGCAGTACTTC.

V is TRBV30 and J is TRBJ1-2; D perhaps matches TRBD1 (5 bases). This CDR3 spans 18 amino acids. V was cut by 3 bases and J by 7 bases, with 30 bases left in between. Germline V gives CDR1 GTSNPN, CDR2 SVGIG (reference sequence). CDR3 nucleotide sequence: TGTGCCTGGAGGGACACCGTAGTCCCCCCCTACGGGGGGAGTGGCTACACCTTC. Translating it yields CAWRDTVVPPYGGSGYTF.

The chain recombines TRBV12-5 with TRBJ2-1; 11 bases are shared with TRBD2. The junction had 11 bases not matched to a gene; V was cut back by 1 base and J by 3 bases. Germline-derived CDR1 and CDR2 are LGHNT and FRNRAP. The length of the CDR3 is 19 residues. This chain's CDR3 is CASGLDGSLAGVLYNEQFF. The CDR3, as DNA: TGTGCTAGTGGTTTGGACGGGTCACTAGCGGGAGTTCTCTACAATGAGCAGTTCTTC.

Of note for this clone: Sequence at one end of the junction differs from germline and may be a read error. The V gene is TRBV15, the J gene TRBJ1-1; a weak D match, TRBD1 (6 bases). This CDR3 has 13 residues. Looked up from germline, CDR1 is LNHNV and CDR2 is YYDKDF (reference sequence). This CDR3 reads CATSINRQDTPHF. The CDR3 nucleotides read TGTGCCACCAGCATAAACCGACAGGACACACCCCACTTT.

CDR3 in DNA: TGCAGCGTCGCCCCCTCTACTAGCGGGCCTTTCACTAGCACAGATACGCAGTATTTT. Translated: CSVAPSTSGPFTSTDTQYF. The chain uses TRBV29-1 and TRBJ2-3; 9 bases align to TRBD2. In germline, CDR1 is SQVTM, CDR2 ANQGSEA. The junction had 19 bases not matched to a gene; V was cut back by 6 bases and J by 0 bases. This CDR3 is built from 19 residues.

The chain recombines TRBV5-4 with TRBJ1-6; TRBD1 is a possible D gene (6 bases). The CDR3 spans 15 residues. V was trimmed by 3 bases and J by 7 bases, leaving 14 bases between them. CDR1 is SGHNT, CDR2 YYREEE, per germline (reference sequence). CDR3: CASSYPGQTNSPLHF. CDR3 bases: TGTGCCAGCAGCTACCCGGGACAAACAAATTCACCCCTCCACTTT.

The chain employs TRBV28 and TRBJ2-5; TRBD2 aligns across 11 bases. With V trimmed by 2 bases and J by 5 bases, 10 bases remained unmatched. The germline CDR1 and CDR2 sequences are MDHEN and SYDVKM. The CDR3 runs to 17 residues. This chain's CDR3 is CASSLRLAGTQGETQYF. The CDR3 DNA follows: TGTGCCAGCAGTTTAAGACTAGCGGGGACCCAGGGGGAGACCCAGTACTTC.

This clone was seen a single time. The junction differs from germline at one of its ends, possibly a read error. This chain links TRBV5-1 with TRBJ2-2; D call uncertain. This CDR3 is built from 15 residues. Germline CDR1 and CDR2: SGHRS and YFSETQ. In nucleotides, the CDR3 is TGCGCCAGCAGCTTGGGACTTAAGAACCCCGGGGAGCTGTTTTTT. Translating gives CASSLGLKNPGELFF.

The gene calls are TRBV30 and TRBJ1-4, with D hard to call. This CDR3 is built from 14 residues. Germline V gene data show CDR1 as GTSNPN and CDR2 as SVGIG (reference sequence). Trimming pared 0 bases from V and 5 bases from J, leaving 10 bases between. CDR3 loop: CAWSVSVTNEKLFF. The CDR3 nucleotides are TGTGCCTGGAGTGTGTCAGTAACGAATGAAAAACTGTTTTTT. Combining the CDR3 with reference TRBV30 and TRBJ1-4 gives the whole variable domain SQTIHQWPATLVQPVGSPLSLECTVEGTSNPNLYWYRQAAGRGLQLLFYSVGIGQISSEVPQNLSASRPQDRQFILSSKKLLLSDSGFYLCAWSVSVTNEKLFFGSGTQLSVL.

The CDR3 DNA follows: TGTGCCAGCAGCCCTCGACTAGCGGGAAGCTCCTACGAGCAGTACTTC. It specifies CASSPRLAGSSYEQYF. The genes are TRBV28 and TRBJ2-7, with 11 positions matching TRBD2. Germline V gene lookup returns CDR1 MDHEN and CDR2 SYDVKM. Unmatched junction bases numbered 7, after V lost 6 bases and J lost 0 bases. The CDR3 extends over 16 amino acids.

This chain uses TRBV4-3 with TRBJ1-6, with 9 bases lining up with TRBD1. CDR1 and CDR2 from the germline V gene are LGHNA and YSLEER. The CDR3 has 17 residues. V gave up 0 bases and J gave up 6 bases; unmatched junction bases: 6. The CDR3 nucleotides read TGCGCCAGCAGCCAAGATACCCCGGGACAGGGTAATTCACCCCTCCACTTT. It specifies CASSQDTPGQGNSPLHF.

This clone has only a few counts. The rearrangement joins TRBV27 to TRBJ2-1; 12 bases fit TRBD2. Germline trimming cut 5 bases from V and 5 bases from J; bases unmatched to any gene: 7. In germline, CDR1 is MNHEY, CDR2 SMNVEV (reference sequence). This CDR3 contains 16 residues. The CDR3 region has the DNA TGTGCCAGCAGTCCCAAACTAGCGGGAGGACACAATGAGCAGTTCTTC. Translating gives CASSPKLAGGHNEQFF.

The rearrangement uses TRBV6-5 and TRBJ1-1, with D possibly matching TRBD1 (5 bases). The CDR3 contains 14 residues. Trimming stripped 2 bases from V and 5 bases from J, with 12 bases between. CDR1 and CDR2 from the germline V gene are MNHEY and SVGAGI. This chain's CDR3 is CASSYGQGPTEAFF. CDR3 DNA sequence: TGTGCCAGCAGTTACGGGCAGGGTCCGACTGAAGCTTTCTTT.

This CDR3 reads CASSIWEGYHEQYF. In DNA, the CDR3 is TGTGCCAGTAGTATATGGGAGGGGTACCACGAGCAGTACTTC. The V gene is TRBV19, the J gene TRBJ2-7; 7 nucleotides align to TRBD2. V shed 2 bases, J shed 5 bases, and the junction held 6 bases outside the gene matches. In germline, CDR1 is LNHDA, CDR2 SQIVND (reference sequence). This CDR3 comprises 14 residues.

This clone has only one observation. This rearrangement joins TRBV4-1 to TRBJ2-7; D is perhaps TRBD1 (5 bases). V was clipped by 1 base and J by 7 bases, with 17 bases between them. CDR1 is MGHRA and CDR2 is YSYEKL in the germline V gene. This CDR3 is 15 amino acids long. CDR3 in DNA: TGCGCCAGCAGCCAAGGGGGCCCCTACGCGGAGGAGCAGTACTTC. Protein sequence: CASSQGGPYAEEQYF.

The chain links TRBV6-5 to TRBJ1-1, with 7 bases fitting TRBD1. V was clipped by 7 bases and J by 5 bases; unmatched bases: 7. CDR3 size: 13 residues. Per the germline V gene, CDR1 is MNHEY and CDR2 is SVGAGI. The CDR3 protein is CASTRAGGTEAFF. The CDR3 DNA reads TGTGCCAGCACCAGGGCAGGGGGAACTGAAGCTTTCTTT.

This clone was seen a few times. The chain carries TRBV23-1 and TRBJ2-7; 12 nucleotides align to TRBD2. TRBV23-1 is an open reading frame, and its role is uncertain. The CDR3 has 15 amino acids. Germline trimming cut 0 bases from V and 7 bases from J; bases unmatched to any gene: 4. CDR3 in amino acids: CASSQSSLAGGEQYF. For the CDR3, the DNA is TGCGCCAGCAGTCAATCGTCGCTAGCGGGAGGGGAGCAGTACTTC.